Shown below are 3 T cell receptor beta chains from a single sample sequenced in a study of identical twins. TCRdb analysed the 5' RACE reads with MiXCR anew, one entry per CDR3 protein. There are more than 600,000 distinct CDR3 sequences in the sample; approximately 18% occur only once, and over 10% lies in the top ten. Another study also made use of these data, one on T cells expressing NK-cell markers.

Sequencing was done on a sample of PBMCs. These receptor sequences come from a woman aged 18-29 years in good health.

The chain combines TRBV2 with TRBJ1-1; no firm D call. The CDR3 covers 14 residues. The V end lost 4 bases, the J end lost 4 bases, and 13 bases lay between the germline ends. Germline V lookup: CDR1 SNHLY, CDR2 FYNNEI. CDR3 amino acids: CASSVRGEITEAFF. CDR3 DNA: TGTGCCAGCAGTGTGAGAGGTGAAATCACTGAAGCTTTCTTT.

This clonotype occurred a few times. The V gene is TRBV29-1, the J gene TRBJ2-7, with unresolved D. The CDR3 loop spans 14 amino acids. V was clipped by 4 bases and J by 3 bases, with 16 bases between them. CDR1 SQVTM and CDR2 ANQGSEA come from the germline V gene. The CDR3 region has the DNA TGCAGCGTTGTAGGGCCCAGCAAGATCTACGAGCAGTACTTC. It is translated as CSVVGPSKIYEQYF.

This rearrangement joins TRBV20-1 to TRBJ1-5, with a weak D call TRBD1 (5 bases). CDR1 is DFQATT, CDR2 SNEGSKA, per germline (reference sequence). This CDR3 comprises 15 residues. The V end lost 5 bases, the J end lost 6 bases, and 20 bases lay between the germline ends. CDR3 nucleotide sequence: TGCAGTGCTGGGGCTCCGGGGGGTGTTGCTCAGCCCCAGCATTTT. Encoded protein: CSAGAPGGVAQPQHF.